This T cell receptor beta chain was captured in a study of blood T cell repertoires in COVID-19. Only in-frame clones appear in the TCRdb table, and some are missing; sequencing was by immunoSEQ multiplex PCR. The data show 35,000 to 50,000 clones, approximately 88% seen once. The CDR3 is 16 residues long. Losses at the gene ends were 5 bases for V and 5 bases for J; bases not matched to a gene: 13. The V gene's germline CDR1 is MDHEN and CDR2 SYDVKM. Sequenced material: peripheral blood. This receptor was taken from a human donor in a cohort sampled during active COVID-19. The chain links TRBV28 to TRBJ2-5, with 8 bases matching TRBD1. CDR3 in DNA: TGTGCCAGCAGTATCGGACAGGGCGGGATGTCGGAGACCCAGTACTTC. The encoded protein is CASSIGQGGMSETQYF.